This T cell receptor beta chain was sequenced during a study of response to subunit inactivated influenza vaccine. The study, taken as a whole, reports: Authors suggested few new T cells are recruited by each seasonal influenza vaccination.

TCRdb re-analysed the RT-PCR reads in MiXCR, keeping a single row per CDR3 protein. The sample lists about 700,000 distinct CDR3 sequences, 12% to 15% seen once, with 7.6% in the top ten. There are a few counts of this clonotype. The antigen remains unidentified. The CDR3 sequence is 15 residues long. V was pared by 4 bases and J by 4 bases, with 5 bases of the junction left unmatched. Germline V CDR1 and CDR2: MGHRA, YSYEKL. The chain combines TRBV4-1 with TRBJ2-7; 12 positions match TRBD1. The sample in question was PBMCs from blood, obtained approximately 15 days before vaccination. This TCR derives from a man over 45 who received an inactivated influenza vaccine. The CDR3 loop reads CASSPGGQGAYEQYF. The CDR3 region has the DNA TGCGCCAGCAGCCCAGGGGGACAGGGGGCGTACGAGCAGTACTTC.